One and the same sample provided the 11 T cell receptor beta chains below, sequenced in a study of technical replicates of blood from a handful of donors. The table came from immunoSEQ multiplex PCR; TCRdb's copy has only in-frame clones and leaves some out. In the table there are more than 55,000 clones, 92% of which are singletons. Sequenced sample: T cells isolated from PBMCs. The receptors shown here come from a human donor in good health.

V is TRBV2 and J is TRBJ2-1; the match to TRBD2 covers 8 bases. V lost 2 bases and J lost 6; bases outside the gene matches: 3. Germline values: CDR1 SNHLY, CDR2 FYNNEI. The CDR3 has 14 residues. CDR3 sequence: CASSELAGSNEQFF. Written as DNA, the CDR3 is TGTGCCAGCAGTGAACTAGCGGGTAGCAATGAGCAGTTCTTC.

The chain carries TRBV18 and TRBJ1-3; a weak D match, TRBD1 (5 bases). From germline, CDR1 is KGHSH and CDR2 LQKENI. CDR3 length: 15 amino acids. The V end lost 4 bases, the J end lost 1 base, and 11 bases lay between the germline ends. The CDR3: CASSLKTVSGNTIYF. The CDR3 DNA is TGTGCCAGCTCACTTAAGACAGTTTCTGGAAACACCATATATTTT. The variable domain in full, with the rest retrieved from reference TRBV18 and TRBJ1-3, is NAGVMQNPRHLVRRRGQEARLRCSPMKGHSHVYWYRQLPEEGLKFMVYLQKENIIDESGMPKERFSAEFPKEGPSILRIQQVVRGDSAAYFCASSLKTVSGNTIYFGEGSWLTVV.

The chain is built from TRBV4-1 and TRBJ2-7, with 7 bases matching TRBD2. Unmatched junction bases numbered 7, after V lost 0 bases and J lost 2 bases. The CDR3 loop spans 16 amino acids. Per the germline V gene, CDR1 is MGHRA and CDR2 is YSYEKL. Written as DNA, the CDR3 is TGCGCCAGCAGCCAAGATCGGGTGGCGGGGGCCTACGAGCAGTACTTC. The encoded protein is CASSQDRVAGAYEQYF.

The CDR3, as DNA: TGCGCCAGCAGCCACAGACTAGCGGGAGCCGTCAATGAGCAGTTCTTC. It translates to CASSHRLAGAVNEQFF. The chain is built from TRBV4-1 and TRBJ2-1; 12 bases line up with TRBD2. This CDR3 has 16 amino acids. After removal of 3 bases from V and 6 bases from J, the junction contained 6 bases not matched to a gene. Germline CDR1 and CDR2: MGHRA and YSYEKL.

The rearrangement uses TRBV30 and TRBJ2-2, with 11 bases lining up with TRBD2. The ends lost 1 base at V and 4 bases at J; junction bases unmatched: 8. The germline V gene encodes CDR1 GTSNPN and CDR2 SVGIG (reference sequence). The CDR3 has 17 amino acids. This CDR3 reads CAWSALAGVWSTGELFF. In DNA form, the CDR3 reads TGTGCCTGGAGTGCACTAGCGGGAGTATGGAGCACCGGGGAGCTGTTTTTT.

The genes are TRBV6-4 and TRBJ2-1, with 9 positions matching TRBD2. This CDR3 spans 15 amino acids. CDR1 is MRHNA and CDR2 is SNTAGT in the germline V gene. With 1 base clipped from V and 5 bases from J, the junction kept 3 bases outside the gene matches. The CDR3 nucleotides read TGTGCCAGCAGTGACTTGGCTAGCGGGGACAATGAGCAGTTCTTC. Encoded protein: CASSDLASGDNEQFF.

The chain has TRBV5-1 and TRBJ1-3, with unresolved D. In germline, CDR1 is SGHRS, CDR2 YFSETQ. V lost 7 bases and J 0 bases, leaving 11 bases between the germline ends. This CDR3 spans 14 amino acids. The DNA for the CDR3 is TGCGCCAGCCCAAGGGAGCACTCTGGAAACACCATATATTTT. Encoded protein: CASPREHSGNTIYF. Full variable domain (outside the CDR3, taken from reference TRBV5-1 and TRBJ1-3): KAGVTQTPRYLIKTRGQQVTLSCSPISGHRSVSWYQQTPGQGLQFLFEYFSETQRNKGNFPGRFSGRQFSNSRSEMNVSTLELGDSALYLCASPREHSGNTIYFGEGSWLTVV.

The chain is built from TRBV28 and TRBJ2-7; D is possibly TRBD1 (6 bases). The CDR3 runs to 15 residues. Germline assignment: CDR1 MDHEN and CDR2 SYDVKM. V lost 3 bases and J lost 1, with 13 bases in between. CDR3 region: CASSLSQGISYEQYF. CDR3 nucleotide sequence: TGTGCCAGCAGTTTGTCCCAGGGGATTTCCTACGAGCAGTACTTC. The variable domain in full, with the rest retrieved from reference TRBV28 and TRBJ2-7, is DVKVTQSSRYLVKRTGEKVFLECVQDMDHENMFWYRQDPGLGLRLIYFSYDVKMKEKGDIPEGYSVSREKKERFSLILESASTNQTSMYLCASSLSQGISYEQYFGPGTRLTVT.

The chain couples TRBV5-4 to TRBJ1-2; D gene uncertain. The V gene lost 0 bases and the J gene lost 7 bases, with 10 bases spanning the gap. The germline V gene has CDR1 SGHNT and CDR2 YYREEE (reference sequence). This CDR3 is built from 13 residues. Here the CDR3 DNA reads TGTGCCAGCAGCTTGGGGGGTGAGGGTGGCTACACCTTC. Its translation: CASSLGGEGGYTF.

The chain joins TRBV9 to TRBJ2-7; TRBD2 might be the D (7 bases). Trimming cost V 3 bases and J 6 bases, with 16 bases left between them. The CDR3 is made up of 14 amino acids. Germline assignment: CDR1 SGDLS and CDR2 YYNGEE. As DNA, the CDR3 is TGTGCCAGCAGCGGAGGGGGAGGGGCGGCCGAGCAGTACTTC. Protein product: CASSGGGGAAEQYF.

The V gene is TRBV10-2, the J gene TRBJ2-7; TRBD2 matches at 7 bases. Germline-derived CDR1 and CDR2 are WSHSY and SAAADI. The CDR3 runs to 16 residues. J gave up 3 bases and V 10 bases, and 18 bases lay outside the gene matches. The CDR3 reads CATRDGLGDYRYEQYF. The CDR3 nucleotides read TGCGCCACCAGAGATGGACTCGGGGACTACCGCTACGAGCAGTACTTC.